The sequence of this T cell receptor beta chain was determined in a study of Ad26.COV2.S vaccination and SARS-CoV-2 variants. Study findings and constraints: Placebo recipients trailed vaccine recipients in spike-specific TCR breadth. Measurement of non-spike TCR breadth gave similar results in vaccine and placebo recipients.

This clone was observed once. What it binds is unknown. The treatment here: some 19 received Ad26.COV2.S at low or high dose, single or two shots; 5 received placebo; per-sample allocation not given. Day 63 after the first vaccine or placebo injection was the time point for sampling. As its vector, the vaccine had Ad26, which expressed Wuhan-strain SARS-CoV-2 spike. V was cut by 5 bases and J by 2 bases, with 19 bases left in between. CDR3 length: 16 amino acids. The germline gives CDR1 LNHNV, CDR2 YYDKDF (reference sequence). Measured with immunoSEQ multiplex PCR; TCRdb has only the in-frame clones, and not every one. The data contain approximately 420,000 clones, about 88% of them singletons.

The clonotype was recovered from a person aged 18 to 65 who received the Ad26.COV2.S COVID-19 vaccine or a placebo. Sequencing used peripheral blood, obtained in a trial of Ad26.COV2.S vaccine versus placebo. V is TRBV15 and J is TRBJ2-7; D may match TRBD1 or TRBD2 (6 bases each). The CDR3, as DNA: TGTGCCACCAGCGTTAAGGGGGGTAGTATCCCCTACGAGCAGTACTTC. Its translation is CATSVKGGSIPYEQYF.